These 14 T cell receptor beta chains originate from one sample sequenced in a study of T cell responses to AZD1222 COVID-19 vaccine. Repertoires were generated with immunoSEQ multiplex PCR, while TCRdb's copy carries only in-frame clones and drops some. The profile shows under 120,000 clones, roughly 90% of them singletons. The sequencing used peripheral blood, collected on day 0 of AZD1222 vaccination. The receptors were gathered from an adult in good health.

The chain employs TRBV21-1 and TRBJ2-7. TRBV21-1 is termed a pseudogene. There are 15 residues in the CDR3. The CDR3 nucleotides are TGTGCCAGCCGGGGACCAAAGACGAGCTCCTACGAGCAGTACTTC. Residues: CASRGPKTSSYEQYF.

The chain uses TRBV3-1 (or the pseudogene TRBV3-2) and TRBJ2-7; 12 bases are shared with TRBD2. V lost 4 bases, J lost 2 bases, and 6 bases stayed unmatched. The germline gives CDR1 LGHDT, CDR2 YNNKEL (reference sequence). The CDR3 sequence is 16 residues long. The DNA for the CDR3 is TGTGCCAGCAGCCGCGGACTAGCGGGATCTACCTACGAGCAGTACTTC. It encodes CASSRGLAGSTYEQYF.

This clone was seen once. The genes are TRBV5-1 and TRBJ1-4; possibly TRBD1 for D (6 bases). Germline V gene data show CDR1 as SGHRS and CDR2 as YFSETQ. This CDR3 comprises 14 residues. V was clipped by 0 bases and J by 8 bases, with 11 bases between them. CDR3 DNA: TGCGCCAGCAGCTTGGGGACAGTGAACGAAAAACTGTTTTTT. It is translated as CASSLGTVNEKLFF.

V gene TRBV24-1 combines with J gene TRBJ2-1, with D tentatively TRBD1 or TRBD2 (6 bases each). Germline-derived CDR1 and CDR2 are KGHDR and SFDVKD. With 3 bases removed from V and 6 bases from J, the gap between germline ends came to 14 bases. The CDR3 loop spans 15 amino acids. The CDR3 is CATSDEGGGLNEQFF. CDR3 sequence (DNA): TGTGCCACCAGTGATGAAGGAGGGGGTCTCAATGAGCAGTTCTTC.

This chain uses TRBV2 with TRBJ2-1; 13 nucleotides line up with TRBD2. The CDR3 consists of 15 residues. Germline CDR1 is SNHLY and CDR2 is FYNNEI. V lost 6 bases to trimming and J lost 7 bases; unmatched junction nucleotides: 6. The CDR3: CASSVGLAGENEQFF. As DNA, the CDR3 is TGTGCCAGCAGCGTTGGACTAGCGGGAGAAAATGAGCAGTTCTTC.

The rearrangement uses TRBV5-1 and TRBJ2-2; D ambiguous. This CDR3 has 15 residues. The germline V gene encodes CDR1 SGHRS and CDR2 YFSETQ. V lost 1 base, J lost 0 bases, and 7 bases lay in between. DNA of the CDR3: TGCGCCAGCAGCTTGAGAGAATCGAACACCGGGGAGCTGTTTTTT. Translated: CASSLRESNTGELFF. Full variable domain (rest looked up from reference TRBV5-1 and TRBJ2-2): KAGVTQTPRYLIKTRGQQVTLSCSPISGHRSVSWYQQTPGQGLQFLFEYFSETQRNKGNFPGRFSGRQFSNSRSEMNVSTLELGDSALYLCASSLRESNTGELFFGEGSRLTVL.

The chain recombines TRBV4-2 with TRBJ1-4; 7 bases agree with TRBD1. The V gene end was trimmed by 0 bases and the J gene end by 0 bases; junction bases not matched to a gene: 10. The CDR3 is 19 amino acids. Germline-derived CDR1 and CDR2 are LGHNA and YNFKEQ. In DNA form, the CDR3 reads TGTGCCAGCAGCCAAGATCCGACAGGGACGATTGCAACTAATGAAAAACTGTTTTTT. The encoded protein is CASSQDPTGTIATNEKLFF.

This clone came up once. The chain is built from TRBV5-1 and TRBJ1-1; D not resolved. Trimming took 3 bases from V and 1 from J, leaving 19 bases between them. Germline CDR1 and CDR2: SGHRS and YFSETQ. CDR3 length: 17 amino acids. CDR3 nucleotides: TGCGCCAGCAGCTGGGGATATGGCATACATCGGAACACTGAAGCTTTCTTT. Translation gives CASSWGYGIHRNTEAFF.

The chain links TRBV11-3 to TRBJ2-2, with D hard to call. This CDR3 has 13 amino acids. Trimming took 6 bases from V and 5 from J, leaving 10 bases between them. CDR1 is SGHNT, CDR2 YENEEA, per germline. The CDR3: CASRFRPTGELFF. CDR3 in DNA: TGTGCCAGCAGATTTAGACCAACCGGGGAGCTGTTTTTT.

Here the CDR3 DNA reads TGTGCCAGCAGTTTTGTTGGGTGGGGGGGCTACAATGAGCAGTTCTTC. Amino acids: CASSFVGWGGYNEQFF. This sequence joins TRBV27 and TRBJ2-1, with 7 bases that match TRBD2. The germline gives CDR1 MNHEY, CDR2 SMNVEV (reference sequence). The CDR3 spans 16 residues. Trimming took 3 bases from V and 3 from J; bases not matched to a gene: 8.

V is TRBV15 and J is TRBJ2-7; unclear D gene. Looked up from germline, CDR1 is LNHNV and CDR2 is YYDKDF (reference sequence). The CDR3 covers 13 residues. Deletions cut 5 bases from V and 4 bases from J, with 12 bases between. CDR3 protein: CATSLFGSYEQYF. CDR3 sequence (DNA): TGTGCCACCAGCCTATTCGGGTCTTACGAGCAGTACTTC.

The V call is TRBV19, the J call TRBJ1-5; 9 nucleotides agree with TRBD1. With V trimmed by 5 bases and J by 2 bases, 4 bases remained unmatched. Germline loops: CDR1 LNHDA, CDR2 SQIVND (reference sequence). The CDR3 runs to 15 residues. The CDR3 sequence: CASSVGQGRNQPQHF. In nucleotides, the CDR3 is TGTGCCAGTAGTGTAGGACAGGGGCGCAATCAGCCCCAGCATTTT.

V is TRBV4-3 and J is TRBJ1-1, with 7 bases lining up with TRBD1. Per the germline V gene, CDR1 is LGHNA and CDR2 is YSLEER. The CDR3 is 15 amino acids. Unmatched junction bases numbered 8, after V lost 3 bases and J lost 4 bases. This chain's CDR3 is CASSQQTGLGTEAFF. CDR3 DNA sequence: TGCGCCAGCAGCCAGCAGACAGGGTTGGGCACTGAAGCTTTCTTT.

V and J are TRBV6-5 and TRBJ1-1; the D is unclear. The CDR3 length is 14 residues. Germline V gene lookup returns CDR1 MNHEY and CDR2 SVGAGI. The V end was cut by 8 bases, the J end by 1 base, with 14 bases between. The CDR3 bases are TGTGCCAGCTACGCTCGGGGAGGGAACACTGAAGCTTTCTTT. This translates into CASYARGGNTEAFF.